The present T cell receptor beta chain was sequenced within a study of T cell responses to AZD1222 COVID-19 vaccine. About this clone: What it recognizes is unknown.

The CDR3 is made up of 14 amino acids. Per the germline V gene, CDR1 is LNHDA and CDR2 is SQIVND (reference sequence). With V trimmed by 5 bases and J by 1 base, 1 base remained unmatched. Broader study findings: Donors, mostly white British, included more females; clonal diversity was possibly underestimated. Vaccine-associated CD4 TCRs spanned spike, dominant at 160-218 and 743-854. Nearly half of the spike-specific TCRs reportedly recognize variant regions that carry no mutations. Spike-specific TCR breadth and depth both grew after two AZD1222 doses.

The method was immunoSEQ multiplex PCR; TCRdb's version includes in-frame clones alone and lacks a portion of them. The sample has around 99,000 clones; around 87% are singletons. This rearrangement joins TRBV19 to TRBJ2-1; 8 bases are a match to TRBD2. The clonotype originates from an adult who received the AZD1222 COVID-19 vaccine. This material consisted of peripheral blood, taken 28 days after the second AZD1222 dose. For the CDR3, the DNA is TGTGCCAGTAGTTTAGCGGGGTCCTACAATGAGCAGTTCTTC. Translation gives CASSLAGSYNEQFF.